These 21 T cell receptor beta chains share one sample of origin, sequenced in a study of technical replicates of blood from four donors. Profiling relied on immunoSEQ multiplex PCR, and the TCRdb table lists in-frame clones only, not all of them. Here the sample spans 99,000 or so clones, roughly 96% being singletons. Material for sequencing was T cells isolated from PBMCs. The receptors derive from a human donor in good health.

The chain uses TRBV10-1 and TRBJ1-1, with unresolved D. Trimming removed 1 base from V and 1 base from J, with 4 bases in between. This CDR3 comprises 13 residues. Per the germline V gene, CDR1 is WNHNN and CDR2 is SYGVQD (reference sequence). Here the CDR3 DNA reads TGCGCCAGCAGTGAGTTAAAGAACACTGAAGCTTTCTTT. Its protein is CASSELKNTEAFF.

This chain uses TRBV28 with TRBJ2-7; 12 nucleotides match TRBD2. V lost 3 bases and J lost 5; bases outside the gene matches: 14. Per the germline V gene, CDR1 is MDHEN and CDR2 is SYDVKM. This CDR3 has 18 residues. The CDR3 reads CASSFVLAGGPVEDEQYF. In DNA, the CDR3 is TGTGCCAGCAGTTTCGTCCTAGCGGGAGGGCCAGTCGAGGACGAGCAGTACTTC.

The rearrangement uses TRBV19 and TRBJ2-5; 9 bases are a match to TRBD2. This CDR3 is 20 amino acids long. The germline CDR1 and CDR2 sequences are LNHDA and SQIVND (reference sequence). The V and J ends lost 5 bases and 5 bases, in that order; junction bases with no gene match: 24. The CDR3 region is CASSQKLRSGGSGSSETQYF. The CDR3 nucleotides read TGTGCCAGTAGTCAAAAGTTGAGGTCGGGCGGTAGCGGGAGCAGTGAGACCCAGTACTTC.

This chain joins TRBV9 and TRBJ2-3; 14 bases line up with TRBD2. The length of the CDR3 is 19 residues. Per the germline V gene, CDR1 is SGDLS and CDR2 is YYNGEE. The V and J ends lost 1 base and 2 bases, in that order; junction bases with no gene match: 9. CDR3 amino acids: CASSVKWGTSGGYTDTQYF. In nucleotides, the CDR3 is TGTGCCAGCAGCGTAAAATGGGGGACTAGCGGGGGATACACAGATACGCAGTATTTT.

The chain links TRBV6-5 to TRBJ2-1; 15 bases align to TRBD2. Germline V gene sequence: CDR1 MNHEY, CDR2 SVGAGI. V shed 4 bases, J shed 12 bases, and the junction held 10 bases outside the gene matches. This CDR3 is built from 16 residues. DNA for the CDR3: TGTGCCAGCAGTTCCCCGGGACTAGCGGGAGGAGGGGGGCAGTTCTTC. This sequence encodes CASSSPGLAGGGGQFF.

This clone was detected once. The chain couples TRBV11-2 to TRBJ2-7, with TRBD1 matching over 10 bases. The CDR3 is 15 amino acids. The V gene end was trimmed by 5 bases and the J gene end by 2 bases; junction bases not matched to a gene: 6. Germline values: CDR1 SGHAT, CDR2 FQNNGV. CDR3 coding DNA: TGTGCCAGCAGCACGACAGGGGGCGCCGCCTACGAGCAGTACTTC. Its protein product is CASSTTGGAAYEQYF.

The chain combines TRBV4-2 with TRBJ2-7; the D gene is possibly TRBD2 (5 bases). Trimming shortened V by 0 bases and J by 4 bases, and 10 bases separated the two germline ends. Germline loops: CDR1 LGHNA, CDR2 YNFKEQ. This CDR3 spans 14 amino acids. CDR3 bases: TGTGCCAGCAGCCAAGATTTAGGAGGTTACGAGCAGTACTTC. It specifies CASSQDLGGYEQYF.

Details on this clone: The germline gene is not matched at one end of the junction; a read error may be the cause. The gene calls are TRBV6-1 and TRBJ1-1; the D gene is possibly TRBD1 (6 bases). Germline loops: CDR1 MNHNS, CDR2 SASEGT. This CDR3 has 14 residues. CDR3 nucleotides: TGTGCCAGCATTGAAAGGGGAGGGGGGCCCGGAGCTTTCTTT. Translated, it gives CASIERGGGPGAFF.

The chain joins TRBV27 to TRBJ2-7, with D tentatively TRBD1 (6 bases). CDR1 is MNHEY and CDR2 is SMNVEV in the germline V gene (reference sequence). The CDR3 is made up of 15 amino acids. V lost 5 bases to trimming and J lost 5 bases, with 19 bases between them. CDR3 in amino acids: CASSNSRLGQNEQYF. The CDR3 DNA follows: TGTGCCAGCAGTAACTCCCGCCTCGGACAGAACGAGCAGTACTTC.

This rearrangement joins TRBV30 to TRBJ2-5; tentatively, D is TRBD2 (5 bases). The ends were cut back, 0 bases at V and 1 base at J, with 18 bases in the middle. The CDR3 extends over 17 amino acids. The germline gives CDR1 GTSNPN, CDR2 SVGIG (reference sequence). The CDR3 DNA follows: TGTGCCTGGAGTGTAGGGAAAAGGTCGGCGGGCCAAGAGACCCAGTACTTC. It codes for CAWSVGKRSAGQETQYF. Based on the CDR3 plus reference TRBV30 and TRBJ2-5, the full variable domain is SQTIHQWPATLVQPVGSPLSLECTVEGTSNPNLYWYRQAAGRGLQLLFYSVGIGQISSEVPQNLSASRPQDRQFILSSKKLLLSDSGFYLCAWSVGKRSAGQETQYFGPGTRLLVL.

The rearrangement joins TRBV2 to TRBJ2-7; D not certain. V lost 6 bases, J lost 4 bases, and 7 bases lay in between. Germline V lookup: CDR1 SNHLY, CDR2 FYNNEI. The CDR3 loop spans 11 amino acids. Written as DNA, the CDR3 is TGTGCCAGCAGCCCTCGGTACGAGCAGTACTTC. Protein product: CASSPRYEQYF.

CDR3 coding DNA: TGTGCCTGGATGCCCAGGGCAAGATACTATGGCTACACCTTC. This translates into CAWMPRARYYGYTF. The rearrangement joins TRBV30 to TRBJ1-2, with D perhaps matching TRBD1 (5 bases). Germline V lookup: CDR1 GTSNPN, CDR2 SVGIG (reference sequence). CDR3 length: 14 amino acids. V shed 4 bases and J shed 3 bases, with 15 bases lying between them.

The chain recombines TRBV11-2 with TRBJ1-1, with D possibly TRBD1 on 5 matching bases. V gave up 1 base and J gave up 1 base, with 16 bases separating them. There are 17 residues in the CDR3. Germline V gene lookup returns CDR1 SGHAT and CDR2 FQNNGV. Written as DNA, the CDR3 is TGTGCCAGCAGCTTAGTTGGCGGGGGGTCATCGAACACTGAAGCTTTCTTT. Translated: CASSLVGGGSSNTEAFF.

The chain is built from TRBV5-4 and TRBJ1-2; perhaps TRBD1 as D (5 bases). The V end was cut by 1 base, the J end by 2 bases, with 18 bases between. The CDR3 contains 17 residues. Germline-derived CDR1 and CDR2 are SGHNT and YYREEE (reference sequence). DNA for the CDR3: TGTGCCAGCAGCTTGATGGCAGGTGGGGACTCGAACTATGGCTACACCTTC. Encoded protein: CASSLMAGGDSNYGYTF. The full variable domain, in which reference TRBV5-4 and TRBJ1-2 provide the parts outside the CDR3, is ETGVTQSPTHLIKTRGQQVTLRCSSQSGHNTVSWYQQALGQGPQFIFQYYREEENGRGNFPPRFSGLQFPNYSSELNVNALELDDSALYLCASSLMAGGDSNYGYTFGSGTRLTVV.

The V gene is TRBV6-6, the J gene TRBJ2-2, with D possibly matching TRBD2 (6 bases). Germline assignment: CDR1 MNHNY and CDR2 SVGAGI (reference sequence). V was clipped by 2 bases and J by 7 bases, with 8 bases between them. The CDR3 length is 13 residues. CDR3 loop: CASSYQAGGELFF. CDR3 DNA: TGTGCCAGCAGTTACCAAGCGGGCGGGGAGCTGTTTTTT.

The chain employs TRBV5-1 and TRBJ2-1; 7 nucleotides agree with TRBD1. Germline V gene sequence: CDR1 SGHRS, CDR2 YFSETQ. The CDR3 totals 14 residues. V shed 2 bases and J 4 bases; nucleotides not matched to a gene: 3. CDR3 sequence reads: CASSLETGYNEQFF. The CDR3 region has the DNA TGCGCCAGCAGCTTAGAGACAGGGTACAATGAGCAGTTCTTC.

This chain links TRBV9 with TRBJ1-2; TRBD1 aligns across 12 bases. The germline gives CDR1 SGDLS, CDR2 YYNGEE. The CDR3 runs to 18 residues. Unmatched junction bases numbered 14, after V lost 3 bases and J lost 5 bases. The CDR3 coding sequence is TGTGCCAGCAGCGGGGTGAGGGACAGGGGGCGCTTGAGTTATGGCTACACCTTC. Protein sequence: CASSGVRDRGRLSYGYTF. Full variable domain (outside the CDR3, taken from reference TRBV9 and TRBJ1-2): DSGVTQTPKHLITATGQRVTLRCSPRSGDLSVYWYQQSLDQGLQFLIQYYNGEERAKGNILERFSAQQFPDLHSELNLSSLELGDSALYFCASSGVRDRGRLSYGYTFGSGTRLTVV.

V is TRBV6-6 and J is TRBJ2-1; D is perhaps TRBD1 (5 bases). Trimming shortened V by 5 bases and J by 7 bases, and 9 bases separated the two germline ends. The CDR3 is 12 residues long. Germline assignment: CDR1 MNHNY and CDR2 SVGAGI (reference sequence). The CDR3 reads CASSPAGNEQFF. For the CDR3, the DNA is TGTGCCAGCAGTCCCGCAGGGAATGAGCAGTTCTTC.

In this sample, this clone turned up once. The J gene is TRBJ2-7, the V gene TRBV2; the match to TRBD2 covers 8 bases. CDR3 length equals 16 residues. Germline V gene lookup returns CDR1 SNHLY and CDR2 FYNNEI. J was trimmed by 4 bases and V by 2 bases; bases with no gene match: 10. CDR3 sequence reads: CASSERGRGGRYEQYF. The CDR3 coding sequence is TGTGCCAGCAGTGAAAGAGGTCGGGGGGGCCGTTACGAGCAGTACTTC.

The CDR3 loop reads CASRLLETNEQFF. The DNA for the CDR3 is TGTGCCAGCAGATTGCTAGAAACCAATGAGCAGTTCTTC. The rearrangement uses TRBV7-2 and TRBJ2-1; D gene ambiguous. Per germline, CDR1 SGHTA and CDR2 FQGNSA. With 6 bases removed from V and 6 bases from J, the gap between germline ends came to 12 bases. CDR3 length equals 13 residues.

The rearrangement links TRBV2 to TRBJ1-3, with D unresolved. The V gene's germline CDR1 is SNHLY and CDR2 FYNNEI. The CDR3 is 14 residues long. The V end was cut by 5 bases, the J end by 4 bases, with 12 bases between. CDR3 coding DNA: TGTGCCAGCAGTTCTCCTAAACGGGGAAACACCATATATTTT. Translation: CASSSPKRGNTIYF.